In its sample, the clone carrying this T cell receptor (beta chain) was seen once. Its antigen remains unidentified. These data belong to a study of CD8 T cells in Susac syndrome. Study results and limitations: The study admitted that it had a relatively small number of individuals in its TCR sequencing and HLA analysis.

A quantity of about 0.5 to 1 ug RNA underwent reverse transcription using random hexamers. The method of amplification for TCR beta CDR3 was immunoSEQ multiplex PCR, covering 54 Vbeta and 13 Jbeta. TCRdb re-analysed the immunoSEQ multiplex PCR reads in MiXCR, keeping a single row per CDR3 protein. The sample shows about 190,000 distinct CDR3 sequences, 93% of them seen only once. From germline, CDR1 is KGHDR and CDR2 SFDVKD. The ends lost 2 bases at V and 4 bases at J; junction bases unmatched: 17. The CDR3 has 19 residues. From blood CD8+ and CD4+ T cells, TCR beta sequences were generated. CD8+ and CD4+ T cells were negatively isolated; TEMRA cells were FACS-enriched.

The J gene is TRBJ1-2, the V gene TRBV24-1, with 8 bases lining up with TRBD1. Material for sequencing was CD4+ T cells from PBMCs. The TCR was taken from a human donor in good health. CDR3 DNA: TGTGCCACCAGTGATTCCCCCGGGACAGGATCCGTCGGGTTCTATGGCTACACCTTC. Translation gives CATSDSPGTGSVGFYGYTF.